The clone carrying this T cell receptor (beta chain) has ten or more counts. The antigen is undetermined. TCRdb ran MiXCR on the RACE reads and lists one entry per CDR3 protein. The sample holds tens of thousands of distinct CDR3 sequences; around a tenth are singletons and the top ten take about 4.2%. This sample stems from a study of human T cells and chemical hapten exposure. The germline CDR1 and CDR2 sequences are MDHEN and SYDVKM. The CDR3 is 13 residues long. V was shortened by 6 bases and J by 8 bases, with 15 bases between the two germline ends. The time point: patch test 1, 2 weeks after DPC sensitization. Stated treatment: therapeutic diphenylcyclopropenone sensitization with weekly scalp DPC. Study findings and constraints: Significantly more large CDR3 similarity clusters arose among expanded TCRs than among controls. Positively correlated with patch test score were the counts of PT1 expanded TCRs.

The chain has TRBV28 and TRBJ2-3; D is possibly TRBD2 (5 bases). The clonotype originates from a woman aged 45-59 years with alopecia areata. Some clones in this sample may be carry-over from other donors' samples. Sequencing used whole blood, obtained in connection with sensitization to the hapten diphenylcyclopropenone (DPC). The CDR3 DNA reads TGTGCCAGCAGCAATAGTCTAGAGGGTACGCAGTATTTT. It translates to CASSNSLEGTQYF.